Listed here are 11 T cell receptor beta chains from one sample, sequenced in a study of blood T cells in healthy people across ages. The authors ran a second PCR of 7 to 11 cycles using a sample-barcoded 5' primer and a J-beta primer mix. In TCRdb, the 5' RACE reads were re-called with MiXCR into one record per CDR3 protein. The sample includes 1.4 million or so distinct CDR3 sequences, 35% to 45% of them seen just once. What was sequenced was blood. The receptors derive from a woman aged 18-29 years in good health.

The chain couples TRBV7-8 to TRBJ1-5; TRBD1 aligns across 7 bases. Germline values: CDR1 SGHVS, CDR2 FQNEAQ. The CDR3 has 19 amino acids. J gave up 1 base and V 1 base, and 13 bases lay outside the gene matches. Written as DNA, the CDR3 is TGTGCCAGCAGCTTAGGCGGACAGGCGGGCTATTTAAGCAATCAGCCCCAGCATTTT. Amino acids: CASSLGGQAGYLSNQPQHF.

The CDR3 coding sequence is TGTGCCACCAGTGATCGACAGGGCGGTAGTAATCAGCCCCAGCATTTT. The encoded protein is CATSDRQGGSNQPQHF. V and J are TRBV24-1 and TRBJ1-5; TRBD1 matches at 7 bases. V trimming: 3 bases; J trimming: 4 bases; junction bases outside the gene matches: 8. Germline V gives CDR1 KGHDR, CDR2 SFDVKD. This CDR3 is built from 16 residues.

The CDR3: CASSLQGFSAYEQYF. Here the CDR3 DNA reads TGTGCCAGCAGTTTACAGGGGTTCTCCGCCTACGAGCAGTACTTC. The chain combines TRBV27 with TRBJ2-7, with TRBD1 as a possible D gene (6 bases). The CDR3 sequence is 15 residues long. The ends were cut back, 2 bases at V and 2 bases at J, with 13 bases in the middle. CDR1 MNHEY and CDR2 SMNVEV come from the germline V gene (reference sequence).

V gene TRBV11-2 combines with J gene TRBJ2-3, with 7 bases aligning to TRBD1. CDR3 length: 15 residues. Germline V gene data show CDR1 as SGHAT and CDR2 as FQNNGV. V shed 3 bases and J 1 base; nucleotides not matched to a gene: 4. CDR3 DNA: TGTGCCAGCAGCTTTAACAGGGGTGGCACAGATACGCAGTATTTT. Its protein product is CASSFNRGGTDTQYF. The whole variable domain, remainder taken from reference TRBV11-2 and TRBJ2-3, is EAGVAQSPRYKIIEKRQSVAFWCNPISGHATLYWYQQILGQGPKLLIQFQNNGVVDDSQLPKDRFSAERLKGVDSTLKIQPAKLEDSAVYLCASSFNRGGTDTQYFGPGTRLTVL.

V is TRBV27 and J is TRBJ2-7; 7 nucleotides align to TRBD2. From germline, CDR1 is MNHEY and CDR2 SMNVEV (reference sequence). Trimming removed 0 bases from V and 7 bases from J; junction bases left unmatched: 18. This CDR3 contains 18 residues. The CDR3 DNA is TGTGCCAGCAGTTTATCTGTGGGCGGGAGTTGGATTCCTGGTGAGCAGTACTTC. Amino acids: CASSLSVGGSWIPGEQYF.

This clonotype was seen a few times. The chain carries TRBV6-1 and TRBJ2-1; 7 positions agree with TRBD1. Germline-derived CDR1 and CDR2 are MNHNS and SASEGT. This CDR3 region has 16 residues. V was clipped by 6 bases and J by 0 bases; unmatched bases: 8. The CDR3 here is CASRAIPGGSYNEQFF. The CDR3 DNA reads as TGTGCCAGCAGAGCCATCCCAGGGGGCTCCTACAATGAGCAGTTCTTC.

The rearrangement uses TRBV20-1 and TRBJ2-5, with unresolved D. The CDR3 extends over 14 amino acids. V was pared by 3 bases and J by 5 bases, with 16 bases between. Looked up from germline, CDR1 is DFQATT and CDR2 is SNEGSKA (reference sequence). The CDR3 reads CSASFGLGVETQYF. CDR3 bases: TGCAGTGCTAGTTTCGGGCTAGGTGTCGAGACCCAGTACTTC.

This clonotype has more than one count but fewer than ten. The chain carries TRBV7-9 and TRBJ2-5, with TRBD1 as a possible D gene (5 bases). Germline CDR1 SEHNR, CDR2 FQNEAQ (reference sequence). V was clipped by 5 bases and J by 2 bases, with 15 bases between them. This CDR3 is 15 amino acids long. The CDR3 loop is CASSKEDSAQETQYF. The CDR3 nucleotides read TGTGCCAGCAGCAAGGAAGACAGCGCTCAAGAGACCCAGTACTTC.

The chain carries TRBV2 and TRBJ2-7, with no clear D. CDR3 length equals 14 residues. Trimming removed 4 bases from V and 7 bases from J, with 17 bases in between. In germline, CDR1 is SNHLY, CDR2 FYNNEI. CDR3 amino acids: CASSGTSPYNEQYF. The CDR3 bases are TGTGCCAGCAGTGGGACGTCGCCCTACAATGAGCAGTACTTC.

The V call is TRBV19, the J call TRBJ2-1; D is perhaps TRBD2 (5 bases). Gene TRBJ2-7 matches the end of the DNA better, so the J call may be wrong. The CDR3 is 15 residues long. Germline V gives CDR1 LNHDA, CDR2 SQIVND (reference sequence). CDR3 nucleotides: TGTGCCAGTAGTATAGTGAGCGGCCCCTACAATGAGCAGTACTTC. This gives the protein CASSIVSGPYNEQYF.

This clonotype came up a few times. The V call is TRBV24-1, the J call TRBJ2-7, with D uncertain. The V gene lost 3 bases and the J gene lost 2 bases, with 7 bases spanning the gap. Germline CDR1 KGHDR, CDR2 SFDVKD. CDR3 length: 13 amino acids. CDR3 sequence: CATSDPRTYEQYF. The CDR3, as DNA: TGTGCCACCAGTGATCCTCGTACCTACGAGCAGTACTTC.